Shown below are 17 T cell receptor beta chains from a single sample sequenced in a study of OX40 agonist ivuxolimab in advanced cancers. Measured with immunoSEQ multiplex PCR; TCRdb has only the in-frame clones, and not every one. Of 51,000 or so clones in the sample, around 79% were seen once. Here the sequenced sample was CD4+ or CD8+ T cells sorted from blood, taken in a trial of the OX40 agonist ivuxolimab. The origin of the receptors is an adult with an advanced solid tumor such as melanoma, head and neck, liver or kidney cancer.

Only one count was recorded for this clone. The CDR3 spells CASSATANEKLFF. CDR3 DNA sequence: TGCGCCAGCAGCGCGACCGCTAATGAAAAACTGTTTTTT. The rearrangement uses TRBV4-3 and TRBJ1-4; D gene ambiguous. Germline V gives CDR1 LGHNA, CDR2 YSLEER. Trimming removed 5 bases at V and 3 bases at J, with 7 bases between. The CDR3 covers 13 residues.

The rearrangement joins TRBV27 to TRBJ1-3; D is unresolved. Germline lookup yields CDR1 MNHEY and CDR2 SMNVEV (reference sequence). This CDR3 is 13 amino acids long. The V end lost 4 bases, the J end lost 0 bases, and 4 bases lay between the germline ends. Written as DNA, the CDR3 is TGTGCCAGCAGTTCTAGCTCTGGAAACACCATATATTTT. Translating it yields CASSSSSGNTIYF.

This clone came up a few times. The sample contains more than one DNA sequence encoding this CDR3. CDR3 sequence reads: CSASRNTEAFF. CDR3 coding DNA: TGCAGTGCTAGTCGTAACACTGAAGCTTTCTTT. The chain couples TRBV20-1 to TRBJ1-1; D not certain. This CDR3 contains 11 residues. CDR1 and CDR2 (germline): DFQATT, SNEGSKA (reference sequence). The V end lost 3 bases, the J end lost 2 bases, and 4 bases lay between the germline ends.

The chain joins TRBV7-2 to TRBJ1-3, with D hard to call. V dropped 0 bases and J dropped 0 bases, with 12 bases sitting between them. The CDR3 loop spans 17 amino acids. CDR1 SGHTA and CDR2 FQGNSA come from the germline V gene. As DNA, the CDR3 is TGTGCCAGCAGCTTAGCGCGGAGTCAAAACTCTGGAAACACCATATATTTT. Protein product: CASSLARSQNSGNTIYF. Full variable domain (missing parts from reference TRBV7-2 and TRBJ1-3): GAGVSQSPSNKVTEKGKDVELRCDPISGHTALYWYRQSLGQGLEFLIYFQGNSAPDKSGLPSDRFSAERTGGSVSTLTIQRTQQEDSAVYLCASSLARSQNSGNTIYFGEGSWLTVV.

The chain's CDR3 is CASSQEVVGSRDEQFF. CDR3 in DNA: TGTGCCAGCAGCCAAGAAGTAGTCGGGAGTAGGGATGAGCAGTTCTTC. The chain is built from TRBV14 and TRBJ2-1, with a weak D call TRBD2 (6 bases). V lost 0 bases and J lost 8, with 17 bases in between. The CDR3 is 16 amino acids. The germline gives CDR1 SGHDN, CDR2 FVKESK.

CDR3 sequence: CASSRGQGTGYEQYF. In DNA form, the CDR3 reads TGTGCCAGCAGCCGCGGACAGGGGACTGGGTACGAGCAGTACTTC. This rearrangement joins TRBV4-2 to TRBJ2-5, with 9 bases matching TRBD1. The end of the DNA fits TRBJ2-7 better, so the J call may be wrong. The CDR3 consists of 15 residues. Germline CDR1 reads LGHNA; CDR2 reads YNFKEQ.

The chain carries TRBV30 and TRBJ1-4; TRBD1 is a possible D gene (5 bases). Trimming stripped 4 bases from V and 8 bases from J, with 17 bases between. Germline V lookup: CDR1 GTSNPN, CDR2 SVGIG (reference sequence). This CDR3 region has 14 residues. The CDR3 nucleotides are TGTGCCTGGAATTTAGGGTCGGGGCAAGAAAAACTGTTTTTT. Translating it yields CAWNLGSGQEKLFF.

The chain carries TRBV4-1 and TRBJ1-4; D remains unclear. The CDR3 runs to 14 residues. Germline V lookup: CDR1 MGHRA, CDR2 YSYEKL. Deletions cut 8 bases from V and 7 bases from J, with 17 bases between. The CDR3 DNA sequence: TGCGCCAGCGTCAACCCCAACGAGGGTGAAAAACTGTTTTTT. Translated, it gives CASVNPNEGEKLFF.

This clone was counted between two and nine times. CDR3: CASTPTYNEQFF. CDR3 coding DNA: TGTGCCAGCACCCCAACCTACAATGAGCAGTTCTTC. This chain joins TRBV6-6 and TRBJ2-1; D call uncertain. The germline CDR1 and CDR2 sequences are MNHNY and SVGAGI (reference sequence). The V and J ends lost 7 bases and 2 bases respectively, with 6 bases between them. The CDR3 contains 12 residues.

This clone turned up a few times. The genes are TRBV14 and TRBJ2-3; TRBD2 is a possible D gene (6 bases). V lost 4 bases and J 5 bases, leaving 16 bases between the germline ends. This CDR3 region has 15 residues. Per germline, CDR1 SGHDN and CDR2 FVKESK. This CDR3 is CASSLGGTYQDTQYF. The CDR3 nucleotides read TGTGCCAGCAGCCTCGGAGGGACTTATCAAGATACGCAGTATTTT.

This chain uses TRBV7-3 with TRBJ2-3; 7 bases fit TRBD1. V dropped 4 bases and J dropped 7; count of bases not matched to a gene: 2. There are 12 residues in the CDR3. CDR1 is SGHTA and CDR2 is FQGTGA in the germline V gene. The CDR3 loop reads CASSSTGHTQYF. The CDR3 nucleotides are TGTGCCAGCAGCTCGACAGGGCATACGCAGTATTTT.

The CDR3 coding sequence is TGTGCCAGCAAGGCTAGCGGGGGGGGTCATGAGCAGTTCTTC. It translates to CASKASGGGHEQFF. The chain links TRBV6-1 to TRBJ2-1, with TRBD2 matching 12 bases. V trimming: 7 bases; J trimming: 8 bases; junction bases outside the gene matches: 6. CDR1 MNHNS and CDR2 SASEGT come from the germline V gene. CDR3 size: 14 residues.

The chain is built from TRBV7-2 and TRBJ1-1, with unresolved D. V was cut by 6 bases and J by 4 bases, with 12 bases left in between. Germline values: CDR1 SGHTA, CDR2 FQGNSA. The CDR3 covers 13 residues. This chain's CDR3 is CASSFTEGTEAFF. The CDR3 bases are TGTGCCAGCAGTTTTACAGAGGGCACTGAAGCTTTCTTT.

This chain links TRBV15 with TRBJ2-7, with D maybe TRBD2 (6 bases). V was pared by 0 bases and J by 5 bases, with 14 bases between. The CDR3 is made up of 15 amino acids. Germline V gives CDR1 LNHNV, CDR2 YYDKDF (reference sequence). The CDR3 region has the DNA TGTGCCACCAGCAGAGATTCACGGGGGTCCCACGAGCAGTACTTC. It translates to CATSRDSRGSHEQYF.

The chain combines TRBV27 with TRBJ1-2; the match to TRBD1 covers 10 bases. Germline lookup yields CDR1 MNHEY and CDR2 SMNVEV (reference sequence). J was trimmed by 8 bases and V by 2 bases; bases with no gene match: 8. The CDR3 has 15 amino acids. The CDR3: CASSLRGQGRGGYTF. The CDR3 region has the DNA TGTGCCAGCAGTTTAAGGGGACAGGGGAGGGGAGGCTACACCTTC.

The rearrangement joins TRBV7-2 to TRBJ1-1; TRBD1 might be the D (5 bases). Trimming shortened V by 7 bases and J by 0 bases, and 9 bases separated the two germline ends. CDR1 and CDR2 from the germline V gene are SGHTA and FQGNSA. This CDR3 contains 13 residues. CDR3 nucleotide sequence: TGTGCCAGCACCTGGACACTGAACACTGAAGCTTTCTTT. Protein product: CASTWTLNTEAFF.

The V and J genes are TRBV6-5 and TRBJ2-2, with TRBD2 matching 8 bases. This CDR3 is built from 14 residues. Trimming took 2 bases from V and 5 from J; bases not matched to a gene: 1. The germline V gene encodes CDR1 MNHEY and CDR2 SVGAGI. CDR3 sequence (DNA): TGTGCCAGCAGTTACCAGCGGGAGACCGGGGAGCTGTTTTTT. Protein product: CASSYQRETGELFF.